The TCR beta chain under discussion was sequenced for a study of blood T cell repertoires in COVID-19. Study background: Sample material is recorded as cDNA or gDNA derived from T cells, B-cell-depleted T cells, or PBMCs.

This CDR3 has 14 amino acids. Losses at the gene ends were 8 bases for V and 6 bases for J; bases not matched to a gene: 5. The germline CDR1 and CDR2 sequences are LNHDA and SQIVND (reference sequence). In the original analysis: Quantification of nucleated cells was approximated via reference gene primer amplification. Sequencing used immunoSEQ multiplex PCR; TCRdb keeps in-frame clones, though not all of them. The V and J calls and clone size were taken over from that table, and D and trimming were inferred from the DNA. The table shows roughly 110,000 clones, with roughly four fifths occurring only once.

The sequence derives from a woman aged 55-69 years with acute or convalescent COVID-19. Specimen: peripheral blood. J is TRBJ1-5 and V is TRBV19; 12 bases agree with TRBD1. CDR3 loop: CASEGTGGVQPQHF. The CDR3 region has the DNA TGTGCCAGTGAAGGGACAGGGGGCGTTCAGCCCCAGCATTTT.